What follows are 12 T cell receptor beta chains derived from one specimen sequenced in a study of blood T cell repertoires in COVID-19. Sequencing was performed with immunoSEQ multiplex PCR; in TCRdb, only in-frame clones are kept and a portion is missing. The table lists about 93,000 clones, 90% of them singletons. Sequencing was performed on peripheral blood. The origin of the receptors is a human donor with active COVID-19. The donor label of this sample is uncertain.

This CDR3 reads CARGDRDTEAFF. The CDR3 region has the DNA TGTGCCCGGGGGGACCGGGACACTGAAGCTTTCTTT. The genes are TRBV30 and TRBJ1-1, with a weak D call TRBD1 (5 bases). The V gene lost 8 bases and the J gene lost 3 bases, with 13 bases spanning the gap. CDR1 and CDR2 from the germline V gene are GTSNPN and SVGIG (reference sequence). The CDR3 length is 12 residues.

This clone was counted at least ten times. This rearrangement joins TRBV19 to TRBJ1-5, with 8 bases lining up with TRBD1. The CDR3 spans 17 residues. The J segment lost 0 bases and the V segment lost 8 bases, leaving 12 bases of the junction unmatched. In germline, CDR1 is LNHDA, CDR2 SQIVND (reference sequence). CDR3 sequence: CASRPGQGAYSNQPQHF. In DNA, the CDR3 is TGTGCCAGTCGTCCCGGACAGGGCGCCTATAGCAATCAGCCCCAGCATTTT.

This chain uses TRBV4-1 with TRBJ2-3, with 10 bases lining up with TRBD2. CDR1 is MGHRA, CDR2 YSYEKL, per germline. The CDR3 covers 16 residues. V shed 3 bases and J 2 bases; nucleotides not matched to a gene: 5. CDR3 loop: CASSQRTSGATDTQYF. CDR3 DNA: TGCGCCAGCAGCCAGCGGACTAGCGGAGCCACAGATACGCAGTATTTT.

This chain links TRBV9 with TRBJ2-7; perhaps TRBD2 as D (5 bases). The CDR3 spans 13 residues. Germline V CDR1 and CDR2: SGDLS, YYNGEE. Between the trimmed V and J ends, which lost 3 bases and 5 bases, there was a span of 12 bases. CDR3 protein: CASSARGRDEQYF. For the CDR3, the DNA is TGTGCCAGCAGCGCCCGTGGGCGGGACGAGCAGTACTTC.

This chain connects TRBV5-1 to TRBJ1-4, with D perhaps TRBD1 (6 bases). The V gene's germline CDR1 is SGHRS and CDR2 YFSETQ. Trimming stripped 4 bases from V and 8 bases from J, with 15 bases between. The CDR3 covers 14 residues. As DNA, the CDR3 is TGCGCCAGCAGCAGGCAGGGGTCTGGGGAAAAACTGTTTTTT. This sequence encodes CASSRQGSGEKLFF.

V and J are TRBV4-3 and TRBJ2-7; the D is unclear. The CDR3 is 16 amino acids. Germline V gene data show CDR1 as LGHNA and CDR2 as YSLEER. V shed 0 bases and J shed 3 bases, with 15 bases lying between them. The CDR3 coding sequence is TGCGCCAGCAGCCAAGACCCGAGGAGAAGTATCTACGAGCAGTACTTC. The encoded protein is CASSQDPRRSIYEQYF.

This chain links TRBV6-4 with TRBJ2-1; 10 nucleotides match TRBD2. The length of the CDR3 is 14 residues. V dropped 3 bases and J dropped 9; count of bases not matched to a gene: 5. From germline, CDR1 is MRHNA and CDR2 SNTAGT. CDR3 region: CASSESGGAGEQFF. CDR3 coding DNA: TGTGCCAGCAGTGAAAGCGGGGGGGCCGGTGAGCAGTTCTTC.

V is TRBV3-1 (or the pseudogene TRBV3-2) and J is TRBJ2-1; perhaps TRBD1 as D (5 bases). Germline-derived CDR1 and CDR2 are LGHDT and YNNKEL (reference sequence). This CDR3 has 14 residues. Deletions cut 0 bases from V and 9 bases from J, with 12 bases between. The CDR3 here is CASSQDPVRGEQFF. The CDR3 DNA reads TGTGCCAGCAGCCAAGACCCTGTTAGGGGTGAGCAGTTCTTC.

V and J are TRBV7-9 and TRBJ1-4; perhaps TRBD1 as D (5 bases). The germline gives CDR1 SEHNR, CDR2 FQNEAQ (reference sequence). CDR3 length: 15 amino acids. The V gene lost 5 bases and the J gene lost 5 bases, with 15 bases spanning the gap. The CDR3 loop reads CASSPDQGLNEKLFF. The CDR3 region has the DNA TGTGCCAGCAGCCCGGACCAGGGACTGAATGAAAAACTGTTTTTT.

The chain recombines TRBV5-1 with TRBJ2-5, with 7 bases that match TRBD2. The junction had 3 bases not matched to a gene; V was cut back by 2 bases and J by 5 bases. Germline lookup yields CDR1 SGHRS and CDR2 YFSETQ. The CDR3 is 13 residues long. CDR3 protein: CASSFLAEETQYF. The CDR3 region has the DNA TGCGCCAGCAGCTTTCTAGCGGAGGAGACCCAGTACTTC. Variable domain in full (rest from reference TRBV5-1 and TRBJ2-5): KAGVTQTPRYLIKTRGQQVTLSCSPISGHRSVSWYQQTPGQGLQFLFEYFSETQRNKGNFPGRFSGRQFSNSRSEMNVSTLELGDSALYLCASSFLAEETQYFGPGTRLLVL.

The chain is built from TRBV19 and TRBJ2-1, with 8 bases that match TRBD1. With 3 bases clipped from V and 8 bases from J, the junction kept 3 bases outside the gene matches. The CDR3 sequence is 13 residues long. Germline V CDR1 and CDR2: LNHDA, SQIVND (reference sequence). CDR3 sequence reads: CASSITGGHEQFF. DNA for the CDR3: TGTGCCAGTAGTATTACAGGGGGTCATGAGCAGTTCTTC. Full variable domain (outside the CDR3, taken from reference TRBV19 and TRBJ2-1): DGGITQSPKYLFRKEGQNVTLSCEQNLNHDAMYWYRQDPGQGLRLIYYSQIVNDFQKGDIAEGYSVSREKKESFPLTVTSAQKNPTAFYLCASSITGGHEQFFGPGTRLTVL.

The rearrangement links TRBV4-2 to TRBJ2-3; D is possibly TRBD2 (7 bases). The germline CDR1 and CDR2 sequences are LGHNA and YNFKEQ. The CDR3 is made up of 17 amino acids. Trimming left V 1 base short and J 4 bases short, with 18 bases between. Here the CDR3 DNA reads TGTGCCAGCAGCCAAGTTGGGGGGGGCGTCGGCCCAGATACGCAGTATTTT. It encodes CASSQVGGGVGPDTQYF.